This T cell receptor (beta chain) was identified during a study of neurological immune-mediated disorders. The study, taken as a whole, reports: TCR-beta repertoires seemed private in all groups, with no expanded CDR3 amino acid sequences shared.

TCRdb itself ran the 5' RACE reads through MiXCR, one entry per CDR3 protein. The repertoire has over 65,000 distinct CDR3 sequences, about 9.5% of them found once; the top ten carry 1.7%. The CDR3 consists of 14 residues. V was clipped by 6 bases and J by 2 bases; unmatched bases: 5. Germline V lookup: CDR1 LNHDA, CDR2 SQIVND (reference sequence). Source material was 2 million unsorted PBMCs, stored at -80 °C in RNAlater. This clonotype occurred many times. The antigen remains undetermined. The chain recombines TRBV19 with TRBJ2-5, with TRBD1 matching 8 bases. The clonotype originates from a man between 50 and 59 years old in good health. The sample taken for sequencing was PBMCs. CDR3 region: CASRVTGGQETQYF. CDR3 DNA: TGTGCCAGTAGAGTAACAGGGGGTCAAGAGACCCAGTACTTC.